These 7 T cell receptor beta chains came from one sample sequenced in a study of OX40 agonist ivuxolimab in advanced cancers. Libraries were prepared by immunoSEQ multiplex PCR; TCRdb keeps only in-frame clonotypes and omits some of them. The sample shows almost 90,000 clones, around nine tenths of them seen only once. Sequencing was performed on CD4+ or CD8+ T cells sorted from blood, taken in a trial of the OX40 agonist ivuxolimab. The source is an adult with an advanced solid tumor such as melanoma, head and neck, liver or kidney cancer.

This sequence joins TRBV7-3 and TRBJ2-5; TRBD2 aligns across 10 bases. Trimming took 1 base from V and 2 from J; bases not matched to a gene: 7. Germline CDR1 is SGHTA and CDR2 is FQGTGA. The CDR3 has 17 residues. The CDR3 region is CASSLRGSGGPQETQYF. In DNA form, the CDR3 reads TGTGCCAGCAGCTTAAGAGGTAGCGGGGGGCCACAAGAGACCCAGTACTTC.

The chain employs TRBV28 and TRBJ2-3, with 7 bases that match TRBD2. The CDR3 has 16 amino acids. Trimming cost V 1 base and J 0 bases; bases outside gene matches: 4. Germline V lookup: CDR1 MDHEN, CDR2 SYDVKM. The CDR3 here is CASSLYVGGSTDTQYF. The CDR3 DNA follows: TGTGCCAGCAGTTTATATGTGGGAGGGAGCACAGATACGCAGTATTTT.

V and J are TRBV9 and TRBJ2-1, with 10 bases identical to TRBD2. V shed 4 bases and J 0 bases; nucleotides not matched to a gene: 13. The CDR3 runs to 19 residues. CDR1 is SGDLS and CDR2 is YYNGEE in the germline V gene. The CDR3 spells CASSLGLAGAGISYNEQFF. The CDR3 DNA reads TGTGCCAGCAGCCTTGGGCTAGCGGGAGCCGGAATCTCCTACAATGAGCAGTTCTTC.

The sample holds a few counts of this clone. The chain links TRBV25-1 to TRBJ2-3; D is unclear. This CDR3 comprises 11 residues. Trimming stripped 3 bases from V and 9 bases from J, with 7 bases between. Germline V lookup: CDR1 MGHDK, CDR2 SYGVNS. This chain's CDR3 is CASSDDLTQYF. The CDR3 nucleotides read TGTGCCAGCAGTGATGATTTGACGCAGTATTTT.

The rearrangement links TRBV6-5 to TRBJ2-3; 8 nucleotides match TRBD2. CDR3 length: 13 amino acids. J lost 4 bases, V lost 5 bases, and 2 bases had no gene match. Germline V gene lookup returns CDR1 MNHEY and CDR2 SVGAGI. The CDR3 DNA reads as TGTGCCAGCAGTGACGGGGGGGCAGATACGCAGTATTTT. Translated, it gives CASSDGGADTQYF.

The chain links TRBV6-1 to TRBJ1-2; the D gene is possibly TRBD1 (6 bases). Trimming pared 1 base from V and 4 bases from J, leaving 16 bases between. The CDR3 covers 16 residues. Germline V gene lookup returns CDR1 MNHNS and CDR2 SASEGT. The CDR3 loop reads CASSEVATGAGYGYTF. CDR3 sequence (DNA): TGTGCCAGCAGTGAAGTGGCTACGGGGGCTGGCTATGGCTACACCTTC.

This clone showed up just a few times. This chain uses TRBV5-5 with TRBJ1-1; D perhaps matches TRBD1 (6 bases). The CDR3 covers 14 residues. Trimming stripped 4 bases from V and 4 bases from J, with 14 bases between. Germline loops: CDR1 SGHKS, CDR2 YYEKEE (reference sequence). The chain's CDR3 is CASSTGIMSTEAFF. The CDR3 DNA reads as TGTGCCAGCAGCACAGGGATTATGAGCACTGAAGCTTTCTTT. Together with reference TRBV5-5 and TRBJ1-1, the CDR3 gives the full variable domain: DAGVTQSPTHLIKTRGQQVTLRCSPISGHKSVSWYQQVLGQGPQFIFQYYEKEERGRGNFPDRFSARQFPNYSSELNVNALLLGDSALYLCASSTGIMSTEAFFGQGTRLTVV.